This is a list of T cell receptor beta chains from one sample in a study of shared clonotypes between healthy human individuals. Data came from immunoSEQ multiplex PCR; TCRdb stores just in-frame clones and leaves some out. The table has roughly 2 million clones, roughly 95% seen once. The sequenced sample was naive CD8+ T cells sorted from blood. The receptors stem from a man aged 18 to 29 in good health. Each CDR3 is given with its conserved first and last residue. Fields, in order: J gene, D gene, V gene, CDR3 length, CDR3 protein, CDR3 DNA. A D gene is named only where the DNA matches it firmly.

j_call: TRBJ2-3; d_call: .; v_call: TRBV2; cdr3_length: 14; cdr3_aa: CASSEANEADTQYF; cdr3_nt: TGTGCCAGCAGTGAAGCCAACGAGGCGGATACGCAGTATTTT
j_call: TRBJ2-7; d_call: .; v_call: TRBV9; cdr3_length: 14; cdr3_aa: CASSVGLISYEQYF; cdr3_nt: TGTGCCAGCAGCGTAGGGCTCATATCCTACGAGCAGTACTTC
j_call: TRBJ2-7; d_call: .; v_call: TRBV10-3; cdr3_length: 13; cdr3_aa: CAIAGQAPYEQYF; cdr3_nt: TGTGCCATCGCTGGGCAAGCCCCCTACGAGCAGTACTTC
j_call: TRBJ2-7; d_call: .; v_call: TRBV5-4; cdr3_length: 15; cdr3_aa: CASSLEGGLSYEQYF; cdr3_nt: TGTGCCAGCAGCTTGGAGGGGGGCCTCTCCTACGAGCAGTACTTC
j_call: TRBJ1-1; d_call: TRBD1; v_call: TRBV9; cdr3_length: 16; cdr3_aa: CASSATGGHMNTEAFF; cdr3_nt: TGTGCCAGCAGCGCGACAGGGGGCCACATGAACACTGAAGCTTTCTTT
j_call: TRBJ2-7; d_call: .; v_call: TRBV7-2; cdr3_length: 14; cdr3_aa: CASSSGGDDYEQYF; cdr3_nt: TGTGCCAGCAGCTCCGGAGGGGACGACTACGAGCAGTACTTC
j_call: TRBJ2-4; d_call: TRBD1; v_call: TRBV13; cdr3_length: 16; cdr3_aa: CASSLRTGLAKNIQYF; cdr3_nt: TGTGCCAGCAGCTTACGGACAGGTCTAGCCAAAAACATTCAGTACTTC
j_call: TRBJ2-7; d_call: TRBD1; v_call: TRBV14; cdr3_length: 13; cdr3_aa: CASSSDRDYEQYF; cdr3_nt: TGTGCCAGCAGCTCGGACAGGGACTACGAGCAGTACTTC
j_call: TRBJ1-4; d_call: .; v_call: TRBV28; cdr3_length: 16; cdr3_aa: CASSLPTESTNEKLFF; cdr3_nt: TGTGCCAGCAGTTTACCAACAGAGTCAACTAATGAAAAACTGTTTTTT
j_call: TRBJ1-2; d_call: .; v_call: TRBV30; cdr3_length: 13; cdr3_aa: CAWHRIANYGYTF; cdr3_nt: TGTGCCTGGCACAGGATTGCTAACTATGGCTACACCTTC
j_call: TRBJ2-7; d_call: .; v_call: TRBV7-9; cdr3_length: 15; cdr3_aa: CASTLSAGASYEQYF; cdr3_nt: TGTGCCAGCACCCTATCGGCGGGCGCCTCCTACGAGCAGTACTTC
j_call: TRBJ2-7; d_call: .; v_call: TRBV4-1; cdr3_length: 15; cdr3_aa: CASSQEAQGSYEQYF; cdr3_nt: TGCGCCAGCAGCCAAGAAGCCCAGGGATCCTACGAGCAGTACTTC
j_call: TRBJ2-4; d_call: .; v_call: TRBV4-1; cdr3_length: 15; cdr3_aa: CASSYRELAKNIQYF; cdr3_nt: TGCGCCAGCTCCTACAGGGAGCTAGCCAAAAACATTCAGTACTTC
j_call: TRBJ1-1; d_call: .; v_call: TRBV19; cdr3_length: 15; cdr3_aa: CASSMKKGTPNEAFF; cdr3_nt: TGTGCCAGTAGTATGAAGAAGGGGACACCTAATGAAGCTTTCTTT